A single sample gave rise to the 26 T cell receptor beta chains below, sequenced in a study of cytomegalovirus exposure and HLA in healthy donors. PCR amplification relied on 60 Vbeta primers (plus 13 Jbeta primers). TCRdb's copy holds only in-frame clones and misses some; the assay was immunoSEQ multiplex PCR. The table records about 110,000 clones, around 76% of them present only once. Sequenced sample: PBMCs. Receptors were obtained from a woman aged 45-65 years in good health and CMV-seropositive.

The DNA of the CDR3 is TGTGCCAGCAGTTTGGGGCCCAGCAATCAGCCCCAGCATTTT. Amino acids: CASSLGPSNQPQHF. This chain connects TRBV28 to TRBJ1-5; D might be TRBD1 (5 bases). The V and J ends lost 3 bases and 1 base respectively, with 7 bases between them. This CDR3 has 14 residues. The germline V gene encodes CDR1 MDHEN and CDR2 SYDVKM.

The V gene is TRBV11-2, the J gene TRBJ2-2; 10 bases fit TRBD2. J gave up 6 bases and V 3 bases, and 10 bases lay outside the gene matches. Germline-derived CDR1 and CDR2 are SGHAT and FQNNGV. The CDR3 loop spans 17 amino acids. CDR3 region: CASSLLAGGRIAGELFF. In DNA, the CDR3 is TGTGCCAGCAGCTTGTTAGCGGGGGGAAGGATCGCCGGGGAGCTGTTTTTT.

The CDR3 region is CASSLETGIEQYF. DNA of the CDR3: TGTGCCAGCAGCTTGGAGACAGGGATTGAGCAGTACTTC. The J gene is TRBJ2-7, the V gene TRBV5-4; 7 bases are shared with TRBD1. The CDR3 contains 13 residues. Germline V gene lookup returns CDR1 SGHNT and CDR2 YYREEE (reference sequence). Unmatched junction bases numbered 4, after V lost 0 bases and J lost 7 bases.

The CDR3 DNA reads TGTGCCAGCAGCCTTCGGACAGGGAGCTCCTACGAGCAGTACTTC. The encoded protein is CASSLRTGSSYEQYF. V usage is TRBV6-1 and J usage is TRBJ2-5; 8 bases are a match to TRBD1. The J call may be mistaken, given a closer DNA end match to TRBJ2-7. The germline V gene has CDR1 MNHNS and CDR2 SASEGT. The CDR3 has 15 residues.

The V and J genes are TRBV11-2 and TRBJ1-1; D might be TRBD1 (6 bases). V shed 1 base and J shed 1 base, with 16 bases lying between them. Germline V lookup: CDR1 SGHAT, CDR2 FQNNGV. There are 17 residues in the CDR3. The CDR3 sequence: CASSLVLLDRRNTEAFF. The CDR3 region has the DNA TGTGCCAGCAGCTTAGTTCTTTTGGACAGAAGGAACACTGAAGCTTTCTTT.

This clone was observed a single time. This chain uses TRBV25-1 with TRBJ2-7; D may be TRBD2 (6 bases). The CDR3 totals 15 residues. Trimming cost V 4 bases and J 4 bases, with 17 bases left between them. Germline V gene lookup returns CDR1 MGHDK and CDR2 SYGVNS. CDR3 in amino acids: CASSGLEGSGYEQYF. CDR3 DNA sequence: TGTGCCAGCAGTGGACTAGAAGGGAGTGGGTACGAGCAGTACTTC.

The V call is TRBV4-3, the J call TRBJ2-1, with D possibly matching TRBD2 (5 bases). The CDR3 sequence is 18 residues long. V gave up 1 base and J gave up 8 bases, with 24 bases separating them. Per the germline V gene, CDR1 is LGHNA and CDR2 is YSLEER. The CDR3 DNA sequence: TGCGCCAGCAGCCAAGGGCGGGTTTCAAAAGTCCTTAGGGATGAGCAGTTCTTC. It translates to CASSQGRVSKVLRDEQFF.

The CDR3 loop is CASGILADTEAFF. CDR3 coding DNA: TGTGCCAGCGGAATTTTGGCGGACACTGAAGCTTTCTTT. The chain carries TRBV28 and TRBJ1-1, with D unclear. This CDR3 has 13 amino acids. The ends were cut back, 8 bases at V and 3 bases at J, with 13 bases in the middle. The germline V gene has CDR1 MDHEN and CDR2 SYDVKM.

The rearrangement joins TRBV19 to TRBJ1-1, with D possibly TRBD1 on 6 matching bases. V dropped 7 bases and J dropped 4 bases, with 19 bases sitting between them. In germline, CDR1 is LNHDA, CDR2 SQIVND (reference sequence). CDR3 length: 15 amino acids. DNA of the CDR3: TGTGCCAGTAAAGAAAGGGGCAGGGGTGCCACTGAAGCTTTCTTT. This codes for CASKERGRGATEAFF. The entire variable domain, with the rest obtained from reference TRBV19 and TRBJ1-1, is as follows: DGGITQSPKYLFRKEGQNVTLSCEQNLNHDAMYWYRQDPGQGLRLIYYSQIVNDFQKGDIAEGYSVSREKKESFPLTVTSAQKNPTAFYLCASKERGRGATEAFFGQGTRLTVV.

V and J are TRBV6-1 and TRBJ1-1, with TRBD1 matching 7 bases. With V trimmed by 3 bases and J by 4 bases, 5 bases remained unmatched. The length of the CDR3 is 14 residues. Germline values: CDR1 MNHNS, CDR2 SASEGT. This CDR3 reads CASSDRGHVTEAFF. The CDR3 DNA reads as TGTGCCAGCAGTGATAGGGGGCATGTCACTGAAGCTTTCTTT.

The chain employs TRBV2 and TRBJ2-1; 9 bases match TRBD1. The CDR3 contains 13 residues. Germline V lookup: CDR1 SNHLY, CDR2 FYNNEI. V trimming: 9 bases; J trimming: 6 bases; junction bases outside the gene matches: 6. The CDR3 here is CARDRGEINEQFF. CDR3 sequence (DNA): TGTGCCAGAGACAGGGGGGAGATCAATGAGCAGTTCTTC.

The chain recombines TRBV5-1 with TRBJ1-1; 11 bases line up with TRBD1. The germline V gene encodes CDR1 SGHRS and CDR2 YFSETQ. Trimming at V came to 4 bases and at J to 5 bases, leaving 7 bases not matched to a gene. The CDR3 has 15 amino acids. The CDR3 here is CASSQRTGGYTEAFF. The CDR3 DNA follows: TGCGCCAGCAGCCAAAGGACAGGGGGCTATACTGAAGCTTTCTTT. Full variable domain (missing parts from reference TRBV5-1 and TRBJ1-1): KAGVTQTPRYLIKTRGQQVTLSCSPISGHRSVSWYQQTPGQGLQFLFEYFSETQRNKGNFPGRFSGRQFSNSRSEMNVSTLELGDSALYLCASSQRTGGYTEAFFGQGTRLTVV.

V usage is TRBV7-2 and J usage is TRBJ1-3; a weak D match, TRBD1 (5 bases). The V gene's germline CDR1 is SGHTA and CDR2 FQGNSA. The CDR3 runs 17 residues. The V end was cut by 4 bases, the J end by 0 bases, with 16 bases between. The CDR3 DNA reads TGTGCCAGCAGCTACGGGGGACCACGGGGCTCTGGAAACACCATATATTTT. Amino acid sequence: CASSYGGPRGSGNTIYF.

There are a few counts of this clone. V and J are TRBV2 and TRBJ1-5; the D gene is possibly TRBD1 (6 bases). The V end was cut by 4 bases, the J end by 6 bases, with 13 bases between. The CDR3 is made up of 14 amino acids. Germline-derived CDR1 and CDR2 are SNHLY and FYNNEI. CDR3 sequence (DNA): TGTGCCAGCAGTGTAATCAGGGGAACTCAGCCCCAGCATTTT. Its protein product is CASSVIRGTQPQHF.

The chain recombines TRBV29-1 with TRBJ2-3; D gene unclear. Trimming took off 4 bases at V and 1 base at J, with 9 bases between the two ends. Per germline, CDR1 SQVTM and CDR2 ANQGSEA. This CDR3 comprises 13 residues. As DNA, the CDR3 is TGCAGCGTTGGCCTCCGGGGCACAGATACGCAGTATTTT. Encoded protein: CSVGLRGTDTQYF.

The V call is TRBV9, the J call TRBJ1-5; the D is unclear. The V and J ends lost 4 bases and 1 base respectively, with 6 bases between them. The CDR3 is 13 residues long. Germline CDR1 is SGDLS and CDR2 is YYNGEE. CDR3 nucleotide sequence: TGTGCCAGCAGCTCTTTCAGCAATCAGCCCCAGCATTTT. It yields the protein CASSSFSNQPQHF. The full variable domain, rest sourced from reference TRBV9 and TRBJ1-5, is DSGVTQTPKHLITATGQRVTLRCSPRSGDLSVYWYQQSLDQGLQFLIQYYNGEERAKGNILERFSAQQFPDLHSELNLSSLELGDSALYFCASSSFSNQPQHFGDGTRLSIL.

The rearrangement joins TRBV5-6 to TRBJ2-7; 9 bases are a match to TRBD2. The CDR3 has 16 amino acids. CDR1 and CDR2 from the germline V gene are SGHDT and YYEEEE. Trimming cost V 3 bases and J 2 bases; bases outside gene matches: 9. The CDR3 is CASSSFSGGLPYEQYF. CDR3 bases: TGTGCCAGCAGCTCCTTTAGCGGGGGACTACCCTACGAGCAGTACTTC.

This clone has only one observation. This sample also contains other DNA sequences that code for the same CDR3. This chain links TRBV18 with TRBJ2-7; D might be TRBD2 (5 bases). CDR3 length: 12 amino acids. V was trimmed by 1 base and J by 4 bases, leaving 5 bases between them. Germline-derived CDR1 and CDR2 are KGHSH and LQKENI. Here the CDR3 reads CASSPRGYEQYF. CDR3 DNA: TGTGCCAGCTCACCACGCGGGTACGAGCAGTACTTC. The full variable domain, its missing parts supplied by reference TRBV18 and TRBJ2-7, is NAGVMQNPRHLVRRRGQEARLRCSPMKGHSHVYWYRQLPEEGLKFMVYLQKENIIDESGMPKERFSAEFPKEGPSILRIQQVVRGDSAAYFCASSPRGYEQYFGPGTRLTVT.

The chain links TRBV7-2 to TRBJ2-5; perhaps TRBD1 as D (5 bases). Germline CDR1 SGHTA, CDR2 FQGNSA. V lost 3 bases and J 1 base, leaving 9 bases between the germline ends. The CDR3 consists of 14 residues. CDR3 region: CASSFRRVQETQYF. The CDR3 DNA reads TGTGCCAGCAGCTTTCGCAGGGTCCAAGAGACCCAGTACTTC.

Only a few counts were recorded for this clone. The chain recombines TRBV2 with TRBJ2-2; D not certain. V shed 8 bases and J shed 0 bases, with 4 bases lying between them. This CDR3 spans 12 amino acids. In germline, CDR1 is SNHLY, CDR2 FYNNEI. CDR3 protein: CASESNTGELFF. CDR3 DNA: TGTGCCAGCGAGTCGAACACCGGGGAGCTGTTTTTT.

This sequence joins TRBV19 and TRBJ1-6; 8 bases fit TRBD1. Losses at the gene ends were 4 bases for V and 9 bases for J; bases not matched to a gene: 8. This CDR3 is built from 15 residues. Germline V lookup: CDR1 LNHDA, CDR2 SQIVND (reference sequence). In DNA, the CDR3 is TGTGCCAGTAGTAAGGGGACAGGTAGTAGTTCACCCCTCCACTTT. It translates to CASSKGTGSSSPLHF.

J is TRBJ2-2 and V is TRBV5-1; D is perhaps TRBD2 (5 bases). Per the germline V gene, CDR1 is SGHRS and CDR2 is YFSETQ. CDR3 length: 15 amino acids. V lost 1 base to trimming and J lost 4 bases, with 11 bases between them. The CDR3 DNA sequence: TGCGCCAGCAGCTTGAACGGGGTAGTCACCGGGGAGCTGTTTTTT. Residues: CASSLNGVVTGELFF. The full variable domain, rest sourced from reference TRBV5-1 and TRBJ2-2, is KAGVTQTPRYLIKTRGQQVTLSCSPISGHRSVSWYQQTPGQGLQFLFEYFSETQRNKGNFPGRFSGRQFSNSRSEMNVSTLELGDSALYLCASSLNGVVTGELFFGEGSRLTVL.

This sequence joins TRBV5-1 and TRBJ2-3, with D possibly being TRBD1 (6 bases). V was trimmed by 2 bases and J by 0 bases, leaving 13 bases between them. This CDR3 contains 16 residues. Germline V gene data show CDR1 as SGHRS and CDR2 as YFSETQ. This chain's CDR3 is CASSLQGRLSTDTQYF. CDR3 bases: TGCGCCAGCAGCTTACAGGGTCGGCTAAGCACAGATACGCAGTATTTT.

Note on this clone: Other DNA sequences of this sample code for an identical CDR3. The rearrangement uses TRBV10-3 and TRBJ1-2; possibly TRBD1 for D (5 bases). V shed 0 bases and J shed 2 bases, with 7 bases lying between them. CDR1 is ENHRY and CDR2 is SYGVKD in the germline V gene. The CDR3 runs 14 residues. CDR3 coding DNA: TGTGCCATCAGTGAGTCGGGGGGGAACTATGGCTACACCTTC. Protein product: CAISESGGNYGYTF.

The rearrangement uses TRBV6-1 and TRBJ2-2, with D possibly being TRBD2 (6 bases). The germline gives CDR1 MNHNS, CDR2 SASEGT. Between the trimmed V and J ends, which lost 2 bases and 5 bases, there was a span of 15 bases. This CDR3 is 16 amino acids long. The CDR3 DNA is TGTGCCAGCAGTGAAATCCGGACGGGGGTTACCGGGGAGCTGTTTTTT. This encodes CASSEIRTGVTGELFF.

The chain recombines TRBV7-9 with TRBJ2-5, with TRBD2 matching 11 bases. The CDR3 is made up of 16 amino acids. The J segment lost 4 bases and the V segment lost 5 bases, leaving 9 bases of the junction unmatched. Per the germline V gene, CDR1 is SEHNR and CDR2 is FQNEAQ (reference sequence). The CDR3 sequence: CASSPKRLAGLETQYF. The CDR3, as DNA: TGTGCCAGCAGCCCCAAAAGACTAGCGGGGCTAGAGACCCAGTACTTC.